The 15 T cell receptor beta chains presented below share a single source sample, sequenced in a study of OX40 agonist ivuxolimab in advanced cancers. The repertoire was sequenced with immunoSEQ multiplex PCR; TCRdb's copy has only in-frame clones and lacks some. The sample gives 50,000 to 65,000 clones, approximately 78% of which show up once; about 0.69% is in the top ten. The sample was CD4+ or CD8+ T cells sorted from blood, taken in a trial of the OX40 agonist ivuxolimab. Receptor source: an adult with an advanced solid tumor such as melanoma, head and neck, liver or kidney cancer.

This clone showed up just a few times. The chain couples TRBV5-4 to TRBJ1-1; D may be TRBD1 (5 bases). CDR1 is SGHNT and CDR2 is YYREEE in the germline V gene (reference sequence). V gave up 1 base and J gave up 8 bases, with 12 bases separating them. This CDR3 comprises 13 residues. CDR3 in amino acids: CASSLQGGVEAFF. CDR3 bases: TGTGCCAGCAGCTTGCAGGGAGGGGTCGAAGCTTTCTTT.

The chain joins TRBV5-1 to TRBJ2-7, with D tentatively TRBD1 (6 bases). CDR3 length: 13 residues. The germline CDR1 and CDR2 sequences are SGHRS and YFSETQ. V was pared by 1 base and J by 7 bases, with 12 bases between. CDR3 loop: CASSLSGTREQYF. The CDR3 region has the DNA TGCGCCAGCAGCTTGAGTGGGACACGGGAGCAGTACTTC.

This clone was observed a single time. The rearrangement uses TRBV6-1 and TRBJ2-7; 7 nucleotides match TRBD1. J was trimmed by 2 bases and V by 2 bases; bases with no gene match: 6. Per the germline V gene, CDR1 is MNHNS and CDR2 is SASEGT. This CDR3 is 15 amino acids long. DNA of the CDR3: TGTGCCAGCAGTGAATACAGGGGACCCACCTACGAGCAGTACTTC. Translating it yields CASSEYRGPTYEQYF.

V usage is TRBV7-2 and J usage is TRBJ2-7; D uncertain. The CDR3 sequence is 13 residues long. The V and J ends lost 4 bases and 7 bases respectively, with 14 bases between them. CDR1 and CDR2 (germline): SGHTA, FQGNSA. The CDR3 sequence is CASSSRVGLEQYF. The CDR3 region has the DNA TGTGCCAGCAGCTCAAGGGTGGGTTTGGAGCAGTACTTC.

The rearrangement links TRBV11-1 to TRBJ2-5; the match to TRBD1 covers 7 bases. In germline, CDR1 is SGHAT, CDR2 FQDESV (reference sequence). Unmatched junction bases numbered 9, after V lost 5 bases and J lost 3 bases. This CDR3 comprises 15 residues. The chain's CDR3 is CASSPVTGSEETQYF. The CDR3 DNA sequence: TGTGCCAGCAGCCCTGTGACAGGGTCGGAAGAGACCCAGTACTTC.

This chain uses TRBV11-3 with TRBJ2-1; a possible D gene is TRBD2 (7 bases). Germline V gene data show CDR1 as SGHNT and CDR2 as YENEEA. CDR3 size: 15 residues. V shed 5 bases and J shed 8 bases, with 19 bases lying between them. The CDR3 protein is CASSPGRQGQDEQFF. The CDR3 DNA reads as TGTGCCAGCAGCCCCGGGAGGCAGGGGCAGGATGAGCAGTTCTTC.

The CDR3 sequence: CASQRRQTNEKLFF. CDR3 DNA: TGTGCCAGCCAACGAAGACAGACTAATGAAAAACTGTTTTTT. The V and J genes are TRBV19 and TRBJ1-4, with D possibly matching TRBD1 (5 bases). Trimming took 9 bases from V and 2 from J, leaving 13 bases between them. Germline V gene sequence: CDR1 LNHDA, CDR2 SQIVND (reference sequence). The CDR3 consists of 14 residues.

The rearrangement joins TRBV7-8 to TRBJ1-3; D call uncertain. Trimming removed 0 bases from V and 0 bases from J, with 6 bases in between. The germline CDR1 and CDR2 sequences are SGHVS and FQNEAQ. The CDR3 is made up of 15 amino acids. CDR3 sequence (DNA): TGTGCCAGCAGCTTAGCACAAAGCTCTGGAAACACCATATATTTT. Protein product: CASSLAQSSGNTIYF.

The chain has TRBV19 and TRBJ2-3, with a possible D match to TRBD1 (5 bases). Trimming took off 3 bases at V and 4 bases at J, with 14 bases between the two ends. There are 15 residues in the CDR3. From germline, CDR1 is LNHDA and CDR2 SQIVND (reference sequence). CDR3 residues: CASSIEAGWPDTQYF. DNA for the CDR3: TGTGCCAGTAGTATCGAGGCAGGGTGGCCAGATACGCAGTATTTT.

A few counts support this clone. The genes are TRBV5-1 and TRBJ2-1, with D possibly being TRBD1 or TRBD2 (5 bases each). Germline-derived CDR1 and CDR2 are SGHRS and YFSETQ. Trimming removed 7 bases from V and 5 bases from J, with 22 bases in between. The CDR3 loop spans 16 amino acids. CDR3 residues: CASRDALSRRHNEQFF. Written as DNA, the CDR3 is TGCGCCAGCCGGGACGCCCTTTCTCGACGACACAATGAGCAGTTCTTC.

This rearrangement joins TRBV11-1 to TRBJ2-3, with 10 positions matching TRBD2. The ends lost 2 bases at V and 1 base at J; junction bases unmatched: 0. CDR3 length: 15 amino acids. Looked up from germline, CDR1 is SGHAT and CDR2 is FQDESV (reference sequence). The CDR3 nucleotides are TGTGCCAGCAGCTTACTAGCGGGGGGCACAGATACGCAGTATTTT. Its protein product is CASSLLAGGTDTQYF.

The V call is TRBV5-8, the J call TRBJ1-3; no reliable D call. CDR3 size: 15 residues. CDR1 SGHTS and CDR2 YDEGEE come from the germline V gene. V was cut by 0 bases and J by 0 bases, with 7 bases left in between. In nucleotides, the CDR3 is TGTGCCAGCAGCTTGGGGTATTCCTCTGGAAACACCATATATTTT. Translation: CASSLGYSSGNTIYF.

This chain links TRBV7-9 with TRBJ1-4, with D tentatively TRBD1 (5 bases). The V end was cut by 5 bases, the J end by 2 bases, with 9 bases between. The germline V gene encodes CDR1 SEHNR and CDR2 FQNEAQ (reference sequence). This CDR3 spans 14 amino acids. The CDR3 loop reads CASSPWGTNEKLFF. CDR3 DNA: TGTGCCAGCAGCCCCTGGGGGACTAATGAAAAACTGTTTTTT. The full variable domain, completed using reference TRBV7-9 and TRBJ1-4, is DTGVSQNPRHKITKRGQNVTFRCDPISEHNRLYWYRQTLGQGPEFLTYFQNEAQLEKSRLLSDRFSAERPKGSFSTLEIQRTEQGDSAMYLCASSPWGTNEKLFFGSGTQLSVL.

This clone came up once. V gene TRBV29-1 combines with J gene TRBJ2-5; D possibly corresponds to TRBD1 (8 bases). The CDR3 length is 14 residues. CDR1 and CDR2 (germline): SQVTM, ANQGSEA. Trimming left V 6 bases short and J 3 bases short, with 17 bases between. Written as DNA, the CDR3 is TGCAGCGTGCCTACAGGGGGGGGAGAAGAGACCCAGTACTTC. It yields the protein CSVPTGGGEETQYF.

Notes on this clone: Other nucleotide sequences from this sample produce the same CDR3. V is TRBV5-1 and J is TRBJ1-5; D is undetermined. There are 13 residues in the CDR3. CDR1 SGHRS and CDR2 YFSETQ come from the germline V gene. Trimming stripped 4 bases from V and 1 base from J, with 6 bases between. Here the CDR3 reads CASSRDSNQPQHF. DNA for the CDR3: TGCGCCAGCAGCCGTGACAGCAATCAGCCCCAGCATTTT.